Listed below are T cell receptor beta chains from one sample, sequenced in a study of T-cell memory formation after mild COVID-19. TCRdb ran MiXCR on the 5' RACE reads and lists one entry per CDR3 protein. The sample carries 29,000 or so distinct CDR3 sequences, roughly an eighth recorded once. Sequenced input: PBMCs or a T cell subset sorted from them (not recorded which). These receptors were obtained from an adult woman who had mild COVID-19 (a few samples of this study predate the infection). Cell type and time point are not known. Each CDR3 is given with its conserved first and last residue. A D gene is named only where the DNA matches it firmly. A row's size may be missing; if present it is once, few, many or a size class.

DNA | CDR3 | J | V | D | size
TGCAGTGCTCGGACCCCGGGACTCCCGAAACGGGGGGAGCTGTTTTTT | CSARTPGLPKRGELFF | TRBJ2-2 | TRBV20-1 | NA | many
TGTGCCAGCAGTTGGACCAGGGTTGATAATTCACCCCTCCACTTT | CASSWTRVDNSPLHF | TRBJ1-6 | TRBV6-5 | NA | many
TGTGCCAGCATCCCGACACAGGGCAAAAACATTCAGTACTTC | CASIPTQGKNIQYF | TRBJ2-4 | TRBV27 | NA | many
TGTGCCAGCAGCGGGGACAGGGATCGGGAAAAACTGTTTTTT | CASSGDRDREKLFF | TRBJ1-4 | TRBV7-9 | TRBD1 | many
TGCGCCAGCAGCCAAGCTGAGGGGGCAGTCAATCAGCCCCAGCATTTT | CASSQAEGAVNQPQHF | TRBJ1-5 | TRBV4-1 | TRBD1 | many
TGTGCCAGCTCATTAACCGGGACAGGGGGCAATAGCAATCAGCCCCAGCATTTT | CASSLTGTGGNSNQPQHF | TRBJ1-5 | TRBV18 | TRBD1 | many
TGTGCCAGCAGCTTAGACCCGAGCTCTGGAAACACCATATATTTT | CASSLDPSSGNTIYF | TRBJ1-3 | TRBV7-6 | NA | medium-sized
TGTGCCAGTACCCCGGACAGGAGGAACACCGGGGAGCTGTTTTTT | CASTPDRRNTGELFF | TRBJ2-2 | TRBV19 | TRBD1 | many
TGTGCCAGCAGCTTATTTTCCGGGGAGCTGTTTTTT | CASSLFSGELFF | TRBJ2-2 | TRBV7-2 | NA | many
TGTGCCATCACTTCAGGGGGCGCGGGTATCACTGAAGCTTTCTTT | CAITSGGAGITEAFF | TRBJ1-1 | TRBV10-3 | TRBD1 | NA
TGTGCCAGCAGCCAGGGACTAGCGGGAGGGCCGGCAGATACGCAGTATTTT | CASSQGLAGGPADTQYF | TRBJ2-3 | TRBV4-2 | TRBD2 | many
TGTGCCAGCAGCTTTTTCGCCCGGACAGGGGTAGAGACCCAGTACTTC | CASSFFARTGVETQYF | TRBJ2-5 | TRBV7-6 | TRBD1 | many
TGTGCCAGCAGTTCAGGACAGGGTGGCTATGGCTACACCTTC | CASSSGQGGYGYTF | TRBJ1-2 | TRBV12-3/TRBV12-4 | TRBD1 | many
TGTGCCACCGCCTTGGATGAGGGGAGGACTGAAGCTTTCTTT | CATALDEGRTEAFF | TRBJ1-1 | TRBV15 | NA | many
TGCGCCAGCAGCCGGATGACAGCCCTGAGCACAGATACGCAGTATTTT | CASSRMTALSTDTQYF | TRBJ2-3 | TRBV5-1 | NA | many
TGTGCCAGCAGTCCGAACCAGGGCTACAATGAGCAGTTCTTC | CASSPNQGYNEQFF | TRBJ2-1 | TRBV4-2 | NA | many
TGCAGCTTCCAGGGACAGGTGGGGCGGGGCTACACCTTC | CSFQGQVGRGYTF | TRBJ1-2 | TRBV29-1 | TRBD1 | NA